This T cell receptor (beta chain) was identified during a study of blood T cell repertoires in COVID-19. At the level of the study: The samples span acute and convalescent COVID-19 from the United States, Italy and Spain. PBMCs, B-cell-depleted T cells, or T cells provided the cDNA or gDNA that made up the material.

The CDR3 spans 16 residues. V trimming: 0 bases; J trimming: 1 base; junction bases outside the gene matches: 4. Per germline, CDR1 GTSNPN and CDR2 SVGIG (reference sequence). Study processing details: How many nucleated cells were present was estimated from reference gene primer amplification. Here immunoSEQ multiplex PCR was the method, and the copy in TCRdb shows in-frame clones only, minus some. V, J and clone size were drawn from that table, and D and trimming were deduced from the DNA. Here the sample spans roughly 80,000 clones, 88% being singletons. Sample: peripheral blood. The receptor's source is an elderly woman with acute or convalescent COVID-19. The chain joins TRBV30 to TRBJ2-2; 8 bases are a match to TRBD2. The CDR3 nucleotides read TGTGCCTGGAGTGTACTTGCGGGGGGGAACACCGGGGAGCTGTTTTTT. It specifies CAWSVLAGGNTGELFF.